Below are 17 T cell receptor beta chains sequenced from a single sample in a study of PD-1 blockade in classical Hodgkin lymphoma. Every one of the patients relapsed after autologous stem cell transplantation (brentuximab vedotin exposure was variable). The protocol was immunoSEQ multiplex PCR, while the TCRdb copy is restricted to in-frame clones and leaves out a portion. The table includes roughly 14,000 clones, roughly 68% detected once. Specimen: peripheral blood mononuclear cells (PBMCs), collected at baseline. Source of these receptors: a human donor with classical Hodgkin lymphoma.

In its sample, this clone is medium-sized (0.01 to 0.1%). The rearrangement links TRBV28 to TRBJ1-1; 10 bases line up with TRBD1. From germline, CDR1 is MDHEN and CDR2 SYDVKM. J gave up 1 base and V 3 bases, and 8 bases lay outside the gene matches. CDR3 size: 17 residues. CDR3 amino acids: CASSFWGQGLSNTEAFF. The CDR3 DNA is TGTGCCAGCAGTTTTTGGGGACAGGGGTTATCGAACACTGAAGCTTTCTTT.

This rearrangement joins TRBV2 to TRBJ2-7; D possibly matches TRBD1 or TRBD2 (5 bases each). V lost 5 bases and J lost 0, with 14 bases in between. CDR3 length: 15 residues. Germline V gene sequence: CDR1 SNHLY, CDR2 FYNNEI. The CDR3 nucleotides read TGTGCCAGCAGTCCACCGGGACGGAGCTCCTACGAGCAGTACTTC. It encodes CASSPPGRSSYEQYF.

The genes are TRBV6-6 and TRBJ2-7; maybe TRBD1 (6 bases). V lost 6 bases to trimming and J lost 5 bases, with 11 bases between them. This CDR3 comprises 12 residues. The germline CDR1 and CDR2 sequences are MNHNY and SVGAGI (reference sequence). The CDR3 is CASSLGQNEQYF. The CDR3 DNA reads as TGTGCCAGCAGCCTGGGACAAAACGAGCAGTACTTC.

The gene calls are TRBV11-2 and TRBJ2-7, with TRBD1 identical over 9 bases. This CDR3 region has 15 residues. V lost 5 bases, J lost 3 bases, and 8 bases stayed unmatched. The germline gives CDR1 SGHAT, CDR2 FQNNGV. CDR3 coding DNA: TGTGCCAGCAGCCAGGGACAGGGTGGCTACTACGAGCAGTACTTC. This gives the protein CASSQGQGGYYEQYF.

The V call is TRBV7-2, the J call TRBJ1-4; TRBD1 matches at 9 bases. The germline CDR1 and CDR2 sequences are SGHTA and FQGNSA. The CDR3 runs 15 residues. V shed 2 bases and J 6 bases; nucleotides not matched to a gene: 4. The CDR3 reads CASSLSGTGYEKLFF. CDR3 DNA: TGTGCCAGCAGCTTATCCGGGACAGGGTATGAAAAACTGTTTTTT.

The chain is built from TRBV7-9 and TRBJ1-1, with D possibly matching TRBD1 (6 bases). Trimming removed 6 bases at V and 3 bases at J, with 23 bases between. Germline V gene data show CDR1 as SEHNR and CDR2 as FQNEAQ (reference sequence). The CDR3 is 17 residues long. The CDR3 nucleotides are TGTGCCAGCAGACGTCCCCTGACAGGCCTAGGGTACACTGAAGCTTTCTTT. Protein: CASRRPLTGLGYTEAFF.

This clone counts as medium-sized. This rearrangement joins TRBV28 to TRBJ2-1; D unclear. Deletions cut 4 bases from V and 2 bases from J, with 18 bases between. There are 17 residues in the CDR3. Germline V gene lookup returns CDR1 MDHEN and CDR2 SYDVKM. The CDR3: CASSSHRDSGPYNEQFF. The CDR3 coding sequence is TGTGCCAGCAGTTCCCATCGAGATTCTGGACCCTACAATGAGCAGTTCTTC.

By proportion, this clone is medium-sized. The V gene is TRBV27, the J gene TRBJ1-1; D uncertain. The germline gives CDR1 MNHEY, CDR2 SMNVEV (reference sequence). The V and J ends lost 5 bases and 5 bases respectively, with 15 bases between them. The CDR3 loop spans 14 amino acids. CDR3 sequence: CASSPAGVMTEAFF. The DNA of the CDR3 is TGTGCCAGCAGTCCCGCTGGGGTGATGACTGAAGCTTTCTTT.

The genes are TRBV18 and TRBJ2-7, with 7 bases lining up with TRBD2. CDR3 length: 13 amino acids. Germline values: CDR1 KGHSH, CDR2 LQKENI. J lost 3 bases, V lost 6 bases, and 5 bases had no gene match. CDR3 residues: CASSLSGDYEQYF. In DNA form, the CDR3 reads TGTGCCAGCTCTTTGAGCGGGGACTACGAGCAGTACTTC.

The chain recombines TRBV28 with TRBJ2-5; 9 bases agree with TRBD2. CDR3 length: 12 amino acids. CDR1 and CDR2 from the germline V gene are MDHEN and SYDVKM. Trimming removed 11 bases from V and 7 bases from J; junction bases left unmatched: 8. DNA of the CDR3: TGTGCCGGTACTAGCGGGCTTGGGACCCAGTACTTC. The encoded protein is CAGTSGLGTQYF.

J is TRBJ2-7 and V is TRBV11-2; 8 nucleotides agree with TRBD1. Germline CDR1 SGHAT, CDR2 FQNNGV. The CDR3 loop spans 15 amino acids. V shed 5 bases, J shed 2 bases, and the junction held 8 bases outside the gene matches. CDR3 amino acids: CASSAGQGVPYEQYF. Here the CDR3 DNA reads TGTGCCAGCAGCGCCGGACAGGGTGTCCCCTACGAGCAGTACTTC.

The rearrangement uses TRBV5-4 and TRBJ2-1, with 9 bases identical to TRBD1. This CDR3 region has 15 residues. Germline trimming cut 4 bases from V and 9 bases from J; bases unmatched to any gene: 11. Germline values: CDR1 SGHNT, CDR2 YYREEE (reference sequence). This chain's CDR3 is CASSINPDRGSEQFF. The CDR3 nucleotides read TGTGCCAGCAGCATTAACCCGGACAGGGGTAGTGAGCAGTTCTTC.

This clone was picked up a small number of times. This chain links TRBV23-1 with TRBJ2-7; no firm D call. TRBV23-1 is an ORF, and what it does is uncertain. The CDR3 runs to 11 residues. V was cut by 3 bases and J by 9 bases, with 9 bases left in between. The CDR3: CASSHRTRQYF. The CDR3 nucleotides read TGCGCCAGCAGTCATCGGACGCGGCAGTACTTC.

The chain recombines TRBV10-3 with TRBJ2-7; 10 bases are a match to TRBD1. Germline CDR1 is ENHRY and CDR2 is SYGVKD. This CDR3 is built from 14 residues. J gave up 6 bases and V 2 bases, and 4 bases lay outside the gene matches. The CDR3 DNA sequence: TGTGCCATCAGTGAGGGAGACAGGGGGCGCGAGCAGTACTTC. As protein: CAISEGDRGREQYF.

The chain has TRBV9 and TRBJ1-1, with TRBD1 as a possible D gene (5 bases). Germline V lookup: CDR1 SGDLS, CDR2 YYNGEE. The ends were cut back, 4 bases at V and 5 bases at J, with 15 bases in the middle. The CDR3 runs 14 residues. In nucleotides, the CDR3 is TGTGCCAGCAGCTTTGGTGGGAGGGGTACTGAAGCTTTCTTT. Protein sequence: CASSFGGRGTEAFF.

The chain joins TRBV9 to TRBJ2-3; 10 nucleotides match TRBD2. Per the germline V gene, CDR1 is SGDLS and CDR2 is YYNGEE. V dropped 0 bases and J dropped 6; count of bases not matched to a gene: 13. CDR3 size: 18 residues. The CDR3 DNA is TGTGCCAGCAGCGTAGCAGGAGGGGCTAGCGGGAGATTCGATACGCAGTATTTT. Residues: CASSVAGGASGRFDTQYF.

J is TRBJ1-5 and V is TRBV6-1; D call uncertain. V gave up 1 base and J gave up 6 bases, with 16 bases separating them. Per germline, CDR1 MNHNS and CDR2 SASEGT. The CDR3 is 16 amino acids. The CDR3 spells CASSEGTSGGFQPQHF. Written as DNA, the CDR3 is TGTGCCAGCAGTGAAGGGACCTCGGGAGGTTTTCAGCCCCAGCATTTT.